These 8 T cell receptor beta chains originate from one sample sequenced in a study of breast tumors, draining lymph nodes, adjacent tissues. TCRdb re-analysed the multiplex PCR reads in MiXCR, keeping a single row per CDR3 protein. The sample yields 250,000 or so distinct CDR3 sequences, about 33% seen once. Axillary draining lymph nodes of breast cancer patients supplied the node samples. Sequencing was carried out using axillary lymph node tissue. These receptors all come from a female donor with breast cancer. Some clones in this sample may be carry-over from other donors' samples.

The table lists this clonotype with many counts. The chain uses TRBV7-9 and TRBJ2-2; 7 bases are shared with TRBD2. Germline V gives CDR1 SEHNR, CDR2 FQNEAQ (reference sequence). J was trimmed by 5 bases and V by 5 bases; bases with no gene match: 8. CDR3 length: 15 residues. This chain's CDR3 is CASSRSAGNTGELFF. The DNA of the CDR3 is TGTGCCAGCAGCAGGTCAGCGGGAAATACCGGGGAGCTGTTTTTT.

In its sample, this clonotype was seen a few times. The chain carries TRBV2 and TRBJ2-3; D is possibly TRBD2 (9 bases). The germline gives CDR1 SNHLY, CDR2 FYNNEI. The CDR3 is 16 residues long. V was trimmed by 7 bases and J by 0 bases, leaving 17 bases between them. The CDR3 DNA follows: TGTGCCAGCACCGGACAGGGACTAGCAAGCACAGATACGCAGTATTTT. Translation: CASTGQGLASTDTQYF. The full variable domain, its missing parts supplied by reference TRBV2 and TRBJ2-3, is EPEVTQTPSHQVTQMGQEVILRCVPISNHLYFYWYRQILGQKVEFLVSFYNNEISEKSEIFDDQFSVERPDGSNFTLKIRSTKLEDSAMYFCASTGQGLASTDTQYFGPGTRLTVL.

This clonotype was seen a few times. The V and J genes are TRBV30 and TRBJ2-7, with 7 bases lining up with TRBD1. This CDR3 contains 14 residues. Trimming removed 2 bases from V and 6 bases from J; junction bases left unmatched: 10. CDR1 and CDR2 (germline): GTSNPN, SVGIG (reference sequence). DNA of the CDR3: TGTGCCTGGAGTCCGGGACAGCCAGGAAGCGAGCAGTACTTC. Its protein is CAWSPGQPGSEQYF.

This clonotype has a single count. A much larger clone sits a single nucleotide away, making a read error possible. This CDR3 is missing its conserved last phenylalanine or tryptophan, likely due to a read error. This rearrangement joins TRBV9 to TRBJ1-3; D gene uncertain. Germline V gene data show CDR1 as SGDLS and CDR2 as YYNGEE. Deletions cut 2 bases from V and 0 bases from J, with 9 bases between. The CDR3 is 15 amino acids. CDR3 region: CASSVTRDSGNTIYL. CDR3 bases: TGTGCCAGCAGCGTGACAAGGGACTCTGGAAACACCATATATCTT.

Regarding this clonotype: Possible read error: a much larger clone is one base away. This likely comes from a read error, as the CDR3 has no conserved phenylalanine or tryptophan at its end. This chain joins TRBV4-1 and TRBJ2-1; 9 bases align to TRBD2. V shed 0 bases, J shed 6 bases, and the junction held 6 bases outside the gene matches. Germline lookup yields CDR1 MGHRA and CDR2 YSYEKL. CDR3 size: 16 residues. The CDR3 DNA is TGCGCCAGCAGCCAAGATCCGGGACTAGCTGCCAATGAGCAGTTCCTC. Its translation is CASSQDPGLAANEQFL.

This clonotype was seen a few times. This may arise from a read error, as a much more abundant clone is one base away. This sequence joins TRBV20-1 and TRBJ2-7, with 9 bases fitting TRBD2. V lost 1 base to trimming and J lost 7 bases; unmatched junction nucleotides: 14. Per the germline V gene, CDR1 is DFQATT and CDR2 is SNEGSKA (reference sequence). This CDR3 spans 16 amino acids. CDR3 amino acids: CSARGSGAGGGREQYF. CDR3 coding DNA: TGCAGTGCTAGAGGGTCAGGAGCGGGAGGCGGGAGGGAGCAGTACTTC.

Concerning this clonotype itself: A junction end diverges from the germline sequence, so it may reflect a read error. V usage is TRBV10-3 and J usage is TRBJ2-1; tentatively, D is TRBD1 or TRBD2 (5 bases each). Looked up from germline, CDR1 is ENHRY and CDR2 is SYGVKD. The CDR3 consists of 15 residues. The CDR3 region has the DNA TGTGCCAGCAGTTTATTGGGGCTGGGGGACAATGAGCAGTTCTTC. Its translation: CASSLLGLGDNEQFF.

Written as DNA, the CDR3 is TGTGCCAGCAGCGTGACAGGCTCTGGGGCCAACGTCCTGACTTTC. It is translated as CASSVTGSGANVLTF. The V and J genes are TRBV11-2 and TRBJ2-6; weak D call: TRBD1 (6 bases). Trimming cost V 5 bases and J 0 bases, with 8 bases left between them. CDR3 size: 15 residues. CDR1 is SGHAT and CDR2 is FQNNGV in the germline V gene.